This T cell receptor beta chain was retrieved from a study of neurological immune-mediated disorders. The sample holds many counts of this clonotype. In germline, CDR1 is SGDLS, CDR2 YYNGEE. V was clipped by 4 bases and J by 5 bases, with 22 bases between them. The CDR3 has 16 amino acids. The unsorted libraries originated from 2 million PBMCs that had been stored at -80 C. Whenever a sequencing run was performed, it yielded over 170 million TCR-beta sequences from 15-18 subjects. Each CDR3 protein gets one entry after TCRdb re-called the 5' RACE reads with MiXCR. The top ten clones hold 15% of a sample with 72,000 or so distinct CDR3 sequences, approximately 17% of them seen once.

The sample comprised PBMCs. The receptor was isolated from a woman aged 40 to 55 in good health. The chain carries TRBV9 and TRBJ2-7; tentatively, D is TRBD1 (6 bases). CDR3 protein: CASSYNRETSVNEQYF. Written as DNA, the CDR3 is TGTGCCAGCAGCTACAACAGGGAAACGTCTGTCAACGAGCAGTACTTC.